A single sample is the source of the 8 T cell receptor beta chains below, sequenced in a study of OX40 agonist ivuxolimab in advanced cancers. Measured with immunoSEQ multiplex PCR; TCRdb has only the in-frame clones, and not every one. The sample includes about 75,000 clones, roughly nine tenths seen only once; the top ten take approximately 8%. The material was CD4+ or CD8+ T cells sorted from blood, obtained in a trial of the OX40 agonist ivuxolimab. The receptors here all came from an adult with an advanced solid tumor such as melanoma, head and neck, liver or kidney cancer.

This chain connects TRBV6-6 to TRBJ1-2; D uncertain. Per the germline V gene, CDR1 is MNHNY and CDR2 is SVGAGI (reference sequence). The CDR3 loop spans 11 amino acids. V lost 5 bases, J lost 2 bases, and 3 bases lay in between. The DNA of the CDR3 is TGTGCCAGCAGTCTAAACTATGGCTACACCTTC. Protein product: CASSLNYGYTF.

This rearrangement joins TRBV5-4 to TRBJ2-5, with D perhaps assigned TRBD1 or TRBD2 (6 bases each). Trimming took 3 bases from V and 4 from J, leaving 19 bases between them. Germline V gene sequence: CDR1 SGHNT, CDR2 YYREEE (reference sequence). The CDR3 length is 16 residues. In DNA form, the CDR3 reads TGTGCCAGCAGCTCCCCGCTAGGGGGGATGAGAGAGACCCAGTACTTC. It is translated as CASSSPLGGMRETQYF.

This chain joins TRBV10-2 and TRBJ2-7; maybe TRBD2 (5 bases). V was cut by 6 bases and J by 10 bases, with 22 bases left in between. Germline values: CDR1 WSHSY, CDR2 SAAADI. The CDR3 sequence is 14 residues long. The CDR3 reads CASSVAGAQILQYF. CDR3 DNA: TGCGCCAGCAGCGTTGCGGGCGCCCAGATCCTACAGTACTTC.

The CDR3 protein is CASISIEAGNTEQYF. The CDR3 DNA reads TGTGCCAGCATTTCAATAGAGGCGGGAAACACCGAGCAGTACTTC. J is TRBJ2-7 and V is TRBV6-1; D possibly corresponds to TRBD2 (6 bases). V shed 7 bases and J shed 6 bases, with 22 bases lying between them. The CDR3 is made up of 15 amino acids. Germline CDR1 reads MNHNS; CDR2 reads SASEGT.

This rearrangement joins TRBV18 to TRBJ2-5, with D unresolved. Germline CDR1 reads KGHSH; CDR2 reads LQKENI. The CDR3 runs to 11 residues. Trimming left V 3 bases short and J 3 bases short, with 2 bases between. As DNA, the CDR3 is TGTGCCAGCTCACCGAAAGAGACCCAGTACTTC. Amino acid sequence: CASSPKETQYF.

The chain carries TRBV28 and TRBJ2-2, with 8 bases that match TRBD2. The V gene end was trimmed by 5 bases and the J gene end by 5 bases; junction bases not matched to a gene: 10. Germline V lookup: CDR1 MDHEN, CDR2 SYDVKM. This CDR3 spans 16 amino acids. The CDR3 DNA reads TGTGCCAGCAGTACGGTAGCGGGACGGGGTACCGGGGAGCTGTTTTTT. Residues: CASSTVAGRGTGELFF. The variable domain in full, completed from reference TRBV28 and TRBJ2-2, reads DVKVTQSSRYLVKRTGEKVFLECVQDMDHENMFWYRQDPGLGLRLIYFSYDVKMKEKGDIPEGYSVSREKKERFSLILESASTNQTSMYLCASSTVAGRGTGELFFGEGSRLTVL.

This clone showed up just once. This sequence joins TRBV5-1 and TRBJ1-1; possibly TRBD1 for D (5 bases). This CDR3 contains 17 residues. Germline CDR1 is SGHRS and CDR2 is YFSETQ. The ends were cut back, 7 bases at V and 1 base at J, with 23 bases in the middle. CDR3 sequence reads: CASGLVGTPAENTEAFF. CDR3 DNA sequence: TGCGCCAGCGGTTTAGTCGGGACCCCAGCCGAGAACACTGAAGCTTTCTTT.

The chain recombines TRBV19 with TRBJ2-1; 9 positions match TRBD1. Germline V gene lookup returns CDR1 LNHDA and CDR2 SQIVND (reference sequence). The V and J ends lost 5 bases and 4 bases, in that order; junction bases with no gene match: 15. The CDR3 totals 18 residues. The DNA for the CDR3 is TGTGCCAGTAGTCTAAAAAAACAGGGGGCTACTCTTTACAATGAGCAGTTCTTC. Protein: CASSLKKQGATLYNEQFF.